The clone carrying this T cell receptor delta chain was found a few times. The sample comes from a study of gamma-delta T cells after stem cell transplantation. CDR1 GEAIGNYY and CDR2 EKD come from the germline V gene. This CDR3 contains 15 residues. Losses at the gene ends were 2 bases for V and 4 bases for J; bases not matched to a gene: 3. TCRdb reanalysed the RT-PCR reads with CATT. The sample holds more than 7,000 delta-chain clones, 14% to 15% seen once. The sequenced material came from gamma-delta T cells. The receptor's source is a human donor. It is not recorded whose cells these are; they may come from a transplant donor. The chain combines TRDV2 with TRDJ2; TRDD3 matches at 10 bases. The CDR3 coding sequence is TGTGCCTGTGACAAAATGGGGGATACGACAGCACAACTCTTCTTT. Protein product: CACDKMGDTTAQLFF.